The clone carrying this T cell receptor (beta chain) came up a few times. Its antigen remains unknown. Up to roughly 2 ug genomic DNA was used for TCRB CDR3 amplification. The primer mix had 60 V beta and 13 J beta primers. The repertoire was sequenced with immunoSEQ multiplex PCR; TCRdb's copy has only in-frame clones and lacks some. The sample shows approximately 85,000 clones, 85% of them seen only once. This record belongs to a study of glioma-infiltrating T cells after dendritic cell vaccination. Noted time point: after dendritic cell vaccination, including at tumor progression/relapse. Findings of the study overall: No direct clonality-survival link was found; a diverse polyclonal response may matter.

This specimen consisted of blood, obtained after dendritic cell vaccination. The receptor was derived from a human donor with glioblastoma.

The CDR3 loop reads CASSSKAGGRSDTQYF. CDR3 nucleotide sequence: TGTGCCAGCAGCTCAAAAGCGGGGGGCCGGTCAGATACGCAGTATTTT. The V and J genes are TRBV7-2 and TRBJ2-3; TRBD2 aligns across 9 bases. CDR1 and CDR2 (germline): SGHTA, FQGNSA. The CDR3 contains 16 residues. After removal of 4 bases from V and 4 bases from J, the junction contained 9 bases not matched to a gene.